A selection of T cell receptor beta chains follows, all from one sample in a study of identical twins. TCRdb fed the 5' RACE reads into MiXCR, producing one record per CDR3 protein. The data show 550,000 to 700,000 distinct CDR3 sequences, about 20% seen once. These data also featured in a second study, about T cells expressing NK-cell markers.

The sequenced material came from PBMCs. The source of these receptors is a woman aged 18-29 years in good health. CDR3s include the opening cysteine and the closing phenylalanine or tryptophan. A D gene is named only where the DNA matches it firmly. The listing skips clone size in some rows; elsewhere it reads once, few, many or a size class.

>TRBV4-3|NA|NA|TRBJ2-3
CASSREGSTDTQYF
TGCGCCAGCAGCCGAGAGGGTAGCACAGATACGCAGTATTTT
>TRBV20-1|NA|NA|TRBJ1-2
CSARRDGNYGYTF
TGCAGTGCCCGAAGGGACGGGAACTATGGCTACACCTTC
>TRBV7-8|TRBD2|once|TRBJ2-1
CASSLALAGGLNEQFF
TGTGCCAGCAGCTTAGCGCTAGCGGGGGGGCTTAATGAGCAGTTCTTC
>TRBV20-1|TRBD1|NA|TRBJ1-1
CSASTPGGTEAFF
TGCAGTGCTAGCACCCCAGGGGGCACTGAAGCTTTCTTT
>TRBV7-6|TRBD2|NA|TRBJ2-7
CASSLTSGRGEQYF
TGTGCCAGCAGCCTCACTAGCGGGCGAGGCGAGCAGTACTTC
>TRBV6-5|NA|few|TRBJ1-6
CASSSRDVGSSPLHF
TGTGCCAGCAGTTCCCGGGACGTCGGGAGTTCACCCCTCCACTTT
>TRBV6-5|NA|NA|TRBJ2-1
CASSYSHAGTFLF
TGTGCCAGCAGTTACTCTCACGCAGGGACGTTTCTCTTC
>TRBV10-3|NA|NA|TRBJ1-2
CAISESVGYGYTF
TGTGCCATCAGTGAGTCTGTCGGCTATGGCTACACCTTC
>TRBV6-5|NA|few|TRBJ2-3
CASSYDGTGGGPSTDTQYF
TGTGCCAGCAGTTACGACGGTACTGGGGGAGGACCTAGCACAGATACGCAGTATTTT
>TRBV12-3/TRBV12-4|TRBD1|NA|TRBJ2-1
CASRVVRRGPDNEQFF
TGTGCCAGCAGGGTCGTGCGCAGGGGGCCCGACAATGAGCAGTTCTTC
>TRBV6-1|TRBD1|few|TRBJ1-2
CASSDATGSYGYTF
TGTGCCAGCAGCGATGCGACAGGGTCCTATGGCTACACCTTC
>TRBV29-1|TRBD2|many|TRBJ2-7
CSVASGAYEQYF
TGCAGCGTCGCTAGCGGGGCCTACGAGCAGTACTTC
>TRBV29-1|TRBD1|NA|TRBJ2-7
CSYNPGTGPYEQYF
TGCAGCTACAACCCCGGGACAGGGCCCTACGAGCAGTACTTC
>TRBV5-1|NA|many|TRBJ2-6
CASSSTGANVLTF
TGCGCCAGCAGCTCAACTGGGGCCAACGTCCTGACTTTC
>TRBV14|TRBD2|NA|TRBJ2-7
CASSPGRAGGASSYEQYF
TGTGCCAGCAGCCCCGGACGGGCGGGGGGCGCGTCGTCCTACGAGCAGTACTTC
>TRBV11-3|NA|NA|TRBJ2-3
CASSSEGPQDTQYF
TGTGCCAGCAGCTCCGAAGGCCCACAAGATACGCAGTATTTT
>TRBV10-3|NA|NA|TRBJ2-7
CAISGIEYKHEQYF
TGTGCCATCAGTGGTATCGAATACAAGCACGAGCAGTACTTC
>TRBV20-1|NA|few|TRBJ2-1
CSAIFLGDEQFF
TGCAGTGCTATTTTTCTGGGGGACGAGCAGTTCTTC
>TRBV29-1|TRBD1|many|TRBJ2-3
CSVVDRGQKDTQYF
TGCAGCGTCGTGGACAGGGGGCAAAAAGATACGCAGTATTTT
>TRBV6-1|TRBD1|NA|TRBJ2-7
CASTGRTGRDF
TGTGCCAGCACGGGCCGGACAGGACGGGACTTC
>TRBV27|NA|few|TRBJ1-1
CASSAGGETEAFF
TGTGCCAGCAGTGCGGGCGGGGAAACTGAAGCTTTCTTT
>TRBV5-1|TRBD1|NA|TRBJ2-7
CASSFGQGREEYF
TGCGCCAGCAGCTTCGGACAGGGGAGAGAGGAGTACTTC
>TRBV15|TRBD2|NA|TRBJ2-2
CATTGAGAWAGELFF
TGTGCCACTACCGGAGCGGGAGCATGGGCCGGGGAGCTGTTTTTT
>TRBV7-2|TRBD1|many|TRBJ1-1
CASSSAGTGWDGTEAFF
TGTGCCAGCAGCTCAGCCGGGACAGGGTGGGACGGCACTGAAGCTTTCTTT
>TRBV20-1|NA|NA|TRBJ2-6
CSAPGTPGANVLTF
TGCAGTGCCCCAGGGACCCCCGGGGCCAACGTCCTGACTTTC
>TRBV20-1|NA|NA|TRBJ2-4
CSAPRAGAKNIQYF
TGCAGTGCCCCGAGGGCCGGGGCCAAAAACATTCAGTACTTC
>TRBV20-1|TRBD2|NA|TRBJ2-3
CSAISSGGGTDTQYF
TGCAGTGCTATCTCGAGCGGGGGGGGCACAGATACGCAGTATTTT
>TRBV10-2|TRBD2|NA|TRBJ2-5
CASSSNVLAGLAETQYF
TGCGCCAGCAGTTCTAACGTACTAGCGGGTTTGGCGGAGACCCAGTACTTC
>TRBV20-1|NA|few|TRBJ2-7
CSAQEGAAAYEQYF
TGCAGTGCACAGGAGGGGGCCGCTGCCTACGAGCAGTACTTC
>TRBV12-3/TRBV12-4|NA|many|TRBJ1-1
CASRNGGTEAFF
TGTGCCAGCCGAAACGGAGGCACTGAAGCTTTCTTT
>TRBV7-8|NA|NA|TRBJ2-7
CASSFGGLHYEQYF
TGTGCCAGCAGCTTCGGGGGGCTTCACTACGAGCAGTACTTC
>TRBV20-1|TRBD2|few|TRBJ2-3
CSAQLRGGQADTQYF
TGCAGTGCTCAGCTGCGGGGGGGCCAGGCAGATACGCAGTATTTT
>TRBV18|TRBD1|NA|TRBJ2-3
CASSGQGSTDTQYF
TGTGCCAGCTCCGGACAGGGTAGCACAGATACGCAGTATTTT
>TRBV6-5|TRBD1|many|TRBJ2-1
CASSYGRGREQFF
TGTGCCAGCAGTTATGGCAGGGGGCGGGAGCAGTTCTTC
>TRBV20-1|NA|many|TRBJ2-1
CSARDPVGENSYNEQFF
TGCAGTGCTAGAGATCCAGTAGGAGAAAACTCCTACAATGAGCAGTTCTTC
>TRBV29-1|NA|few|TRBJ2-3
CSVEFGETQYF
TGCAGCGTTGAATTTGGAGAAACGCAGTATTTT
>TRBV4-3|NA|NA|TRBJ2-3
CASSQEGATDTQYF
TGCGCCAGCAGCCAAGAAGGGGCCACAGATACGCAGTATTTT
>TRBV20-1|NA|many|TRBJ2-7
CSATIGGSYEQYF
TGCAGTGCTACCATTGGGGGCTCCTACGAGCAGTACTTC
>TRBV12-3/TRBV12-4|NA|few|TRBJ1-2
CASSLQGSLRYGYTF
TGTGCCAGCAGTTTGCAGGGTTCCCTTCGCTATGGCTACACCTTC
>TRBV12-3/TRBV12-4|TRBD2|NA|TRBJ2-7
CASSAGTSGVGEQYF
TGTGCCAGCAGCGCCGGGACTAGCGGGGTGGGCGAGCAGTACTTC
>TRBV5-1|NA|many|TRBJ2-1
CASYAKGLDEQFF
TGCGCCAGCTATGCTAAGGGGCTCGATGAGCAGTTCTTC
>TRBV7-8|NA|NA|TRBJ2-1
CASSYRHNNEQFF
TGTGCCAGCAGCTACCGCCATAACAATGAGCAGTTCTTC
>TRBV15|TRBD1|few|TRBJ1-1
CATSRSTGASFTEAFF
TGTGCCACCAGCAGATCCACAGGGGCTTCGTTCACTGAAGCTTTCTTT
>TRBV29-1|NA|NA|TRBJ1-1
CSVEAQGPGTEAFF
TGCAGCGTTGAAGCGCAGGGCCCCGGCACTGAAGCTTTCTTT
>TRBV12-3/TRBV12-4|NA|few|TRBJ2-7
CASSLVYPKGSHEQYF
TGTGCCAGCAGTTTAGTGTACCCAAAGGGCTCCCACGAGCAGTACTTC
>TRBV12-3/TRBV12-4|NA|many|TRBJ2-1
CASNLASTYNEQFF
TGTGCCAGCAATTTGGCGTCAACCTACAATGAGCAGTTCTTC
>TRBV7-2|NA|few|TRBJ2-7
CASTRQVSYEQYF
TGTGCCAGCACTCGACAGGTCTCCTACGAGCAGTACTTC
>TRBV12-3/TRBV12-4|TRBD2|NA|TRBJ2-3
CASRRSLAGGDTQYF
TGTGCCAGCCGTCGTAGTCTAGCGGGGGGAGATACGCAGTATTTT
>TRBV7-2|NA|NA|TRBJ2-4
CASSLALSGDIQYF
TGTGCCAGCAGCTTGGCCCTGTCGGGGGACATTCAGTACTTC
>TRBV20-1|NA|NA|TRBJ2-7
CSAMSGRYEQYF
TGCAGTGCTATGAGCGGGCGCTACGAGCAGTACTTC
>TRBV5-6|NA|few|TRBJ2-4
CASSNGPGLAKNIQYF
TGTGCCAGCAGTAACGGACCCGGTCTAGCCAAAAACATTCAGTACTTC
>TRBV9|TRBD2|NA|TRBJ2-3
CASSAGRTSRTDTQYF
TGTGCCAGCAGCGCCGGTAGGACTAGCAGAACAGATACGCAGTATTTT
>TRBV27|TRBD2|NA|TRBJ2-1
CASSPLAGEIENEQFF
TGTGCCAGCAGTCCACTAGCGGGAGAGATCGAGAATGAGCAGTTCTTC
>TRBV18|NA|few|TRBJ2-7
CASSPSRPTYEQYF
TGTGCCAGCTCACCGTCCCGGCCTACCTACGAGCAGTACTTC
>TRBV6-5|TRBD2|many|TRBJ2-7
CASSYGTSGSYEQYF
TGTGCCAGCAGTTACGGGACTAGCGGATCCTACGAGCAGTACTTC
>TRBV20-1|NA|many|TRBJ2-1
CSARGYWGARGVFF
TGCAGTGCTAGAGGGTACTGGGGAGCCCGAGGGGTGTTCTTC
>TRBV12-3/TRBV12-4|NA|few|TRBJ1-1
CASITTGTEAFF
TGTGCCAGCATCACCACAGGGACTGAAGCTTTCTTT
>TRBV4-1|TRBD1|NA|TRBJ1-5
CASSQRITGVDSNQPQHF
TGCGCCAGCAGCCAGAGGATAACAGGGGTGGATAGCAATCAGCCCCAGCATTTT
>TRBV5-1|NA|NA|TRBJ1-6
CASSSVGATHSPLHF
TGCGCCAGCAGCTCGGTGGGGGCAACCCATTCACCCCTCCACTTT
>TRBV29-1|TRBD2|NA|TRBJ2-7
CSVETSGLYEQYF
TGCAGCGTAGAGACTAGCGGGCTATACGAGCAGTACTTC